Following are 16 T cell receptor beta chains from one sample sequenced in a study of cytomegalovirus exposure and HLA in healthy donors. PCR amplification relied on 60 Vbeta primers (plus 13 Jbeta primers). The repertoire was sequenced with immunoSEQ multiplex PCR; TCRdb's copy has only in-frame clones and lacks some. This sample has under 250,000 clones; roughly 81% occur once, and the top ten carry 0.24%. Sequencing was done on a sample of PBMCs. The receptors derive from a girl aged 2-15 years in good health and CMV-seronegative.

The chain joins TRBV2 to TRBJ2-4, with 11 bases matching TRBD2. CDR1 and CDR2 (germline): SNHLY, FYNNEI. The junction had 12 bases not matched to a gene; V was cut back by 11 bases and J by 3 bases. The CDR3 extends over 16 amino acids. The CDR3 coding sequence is TGTGCCTGCTCGGAGACTAGCGGGGTTCTCAAAAACATTCAGTACTTC. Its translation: CACSETSGVLKNIQYF.

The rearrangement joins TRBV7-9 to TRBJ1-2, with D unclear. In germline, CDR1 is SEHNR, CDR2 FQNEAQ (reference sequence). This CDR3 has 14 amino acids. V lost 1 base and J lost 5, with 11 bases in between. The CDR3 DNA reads TGTGCCAGCAGCTTAGAGGTACAGATATATGGCTACACCTTC. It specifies CASSLEVQIYGYTF.

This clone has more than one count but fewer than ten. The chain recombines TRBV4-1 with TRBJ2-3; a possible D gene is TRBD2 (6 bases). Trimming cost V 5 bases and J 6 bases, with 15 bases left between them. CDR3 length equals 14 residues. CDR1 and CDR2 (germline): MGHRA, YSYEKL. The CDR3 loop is CASSTKLSGDTQYF. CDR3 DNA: TGCGCCAGCAGCACAAAGCTTAGCGGCGATACGCAGTATTTT.

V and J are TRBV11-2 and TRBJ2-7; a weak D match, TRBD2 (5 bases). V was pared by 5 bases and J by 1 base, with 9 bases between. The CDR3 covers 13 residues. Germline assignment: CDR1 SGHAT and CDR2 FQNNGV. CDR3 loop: CASSRRGSYEQYF. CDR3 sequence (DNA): TGTGCCAGCAGCCGACGGGGTTCCTACGAGCAGTACTTC.

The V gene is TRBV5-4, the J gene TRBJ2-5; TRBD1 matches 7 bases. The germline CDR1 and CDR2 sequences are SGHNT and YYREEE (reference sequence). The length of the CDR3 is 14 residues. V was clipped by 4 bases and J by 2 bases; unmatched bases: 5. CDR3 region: CASSPGDRQETQYF. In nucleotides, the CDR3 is TGTGCCAGCAGCCCCGGGGACAGACAAGAGACCCAGTACTTC.

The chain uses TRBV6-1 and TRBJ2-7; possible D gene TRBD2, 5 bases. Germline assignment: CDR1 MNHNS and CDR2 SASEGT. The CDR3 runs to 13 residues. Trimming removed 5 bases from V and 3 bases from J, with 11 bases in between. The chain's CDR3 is CASSTLGFYEQYF. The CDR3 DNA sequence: TGTGCCAGCAGTACACTAGGGTTCTACGAGCAGTACTTC.

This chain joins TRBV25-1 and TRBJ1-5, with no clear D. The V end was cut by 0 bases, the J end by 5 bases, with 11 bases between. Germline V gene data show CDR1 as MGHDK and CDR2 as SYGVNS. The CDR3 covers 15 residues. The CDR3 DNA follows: TGTGCCAGCAGTGAATACGGGGAGCCATATCAGCCCCAGCATTTT. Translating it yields CASSEYGEPYQPQHF. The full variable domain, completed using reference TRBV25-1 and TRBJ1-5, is EADIYQTPRYLVIGTGKKITLECSQTMGHDKMYWYQQDPGMELHLIHYSYGVNSTEKGDLSSESTVSRIRTEHFPLTLESARPSHTSQYLCASSEYGEPYQPQHFGDGTRLSIL.

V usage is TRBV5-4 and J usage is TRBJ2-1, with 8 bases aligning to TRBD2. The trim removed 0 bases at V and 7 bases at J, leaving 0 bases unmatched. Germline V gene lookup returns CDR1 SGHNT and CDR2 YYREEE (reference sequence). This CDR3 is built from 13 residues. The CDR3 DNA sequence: TGTGCCAGCAGCTTGGCGGGAGGGAATGAGCAGTTCTTC. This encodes CASSLAGGNEQFF. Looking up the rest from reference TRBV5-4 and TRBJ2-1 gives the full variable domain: ETGVTQSPTHLIKTRGQQVTLRCSSQSGHNTVSWYQQALGQGPQFIFQYYREEENGRGNFPPRFSGLQFPNYSSELNVNALELDDSALYLCASSLAGGNEQFFGPGTRLTVL.

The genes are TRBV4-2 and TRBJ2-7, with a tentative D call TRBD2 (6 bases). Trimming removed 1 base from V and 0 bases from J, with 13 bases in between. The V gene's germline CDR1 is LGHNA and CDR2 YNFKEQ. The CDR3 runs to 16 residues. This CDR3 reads CASSQVWRGASYEQYF. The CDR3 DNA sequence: TGTGCCAGCAGCCAAGTCTGGAGGGGTGCCTCCTACGAGCAGTACTTC.

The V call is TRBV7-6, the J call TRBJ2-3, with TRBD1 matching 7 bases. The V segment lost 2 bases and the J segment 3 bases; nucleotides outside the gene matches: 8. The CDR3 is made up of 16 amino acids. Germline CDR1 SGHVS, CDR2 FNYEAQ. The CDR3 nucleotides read TGTGCCAGCAGCTTACCAGCCGGGACAGTGACAGATACGCAGTATTTT. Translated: CASSLPAGTVTDTQYF.

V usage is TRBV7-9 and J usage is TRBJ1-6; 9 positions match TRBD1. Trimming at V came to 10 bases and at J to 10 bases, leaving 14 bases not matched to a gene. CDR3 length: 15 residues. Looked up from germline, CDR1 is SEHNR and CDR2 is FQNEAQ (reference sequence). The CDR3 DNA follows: TGTGCCACCCGCGCCGGGACAGGGTACGGCTCACCCCTCCACTTT. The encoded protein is CATRAGTGYGSPLHF.

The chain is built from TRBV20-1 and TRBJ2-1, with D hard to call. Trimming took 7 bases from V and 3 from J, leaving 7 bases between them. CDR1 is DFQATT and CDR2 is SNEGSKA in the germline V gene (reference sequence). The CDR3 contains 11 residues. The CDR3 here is CSVRSYNEQFF. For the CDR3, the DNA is TGCAGTGTGCGGAGCTACAATGAGCAGTTCTTC.

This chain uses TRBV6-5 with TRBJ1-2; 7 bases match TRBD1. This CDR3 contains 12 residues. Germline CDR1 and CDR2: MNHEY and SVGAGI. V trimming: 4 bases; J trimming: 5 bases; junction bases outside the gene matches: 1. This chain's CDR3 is CASSWDRYGYTF. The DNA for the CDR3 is TGTGCCAGCAGTTGGGACAGATATGGCTACACCTTC.

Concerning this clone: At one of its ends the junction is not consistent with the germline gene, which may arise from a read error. The chain's CDR3 is CASSYSGQGSYGYIF. Written as DNA, the CDR3 is TGTGCCAGCAGTTACTCCGGACAGGGGAGCTATGGCTACATCTTC. The chain has TRBV6-5 and TRBJ1-2; the match to TRBD1 covers 9 bases. The germline V gene encodes CDR1 MNHEY and CDR2 SVGAGI. The CDR3 loop spans 15 amino acids.

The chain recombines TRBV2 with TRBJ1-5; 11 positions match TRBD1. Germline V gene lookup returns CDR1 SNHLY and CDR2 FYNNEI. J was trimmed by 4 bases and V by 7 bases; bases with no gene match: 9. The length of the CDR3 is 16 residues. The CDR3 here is CASNRFGTGGNQPQHF. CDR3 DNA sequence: TGTGCCAGCAACCGATTTGGGACAGGGGGAAATCAGCCCCAGCATTTT.

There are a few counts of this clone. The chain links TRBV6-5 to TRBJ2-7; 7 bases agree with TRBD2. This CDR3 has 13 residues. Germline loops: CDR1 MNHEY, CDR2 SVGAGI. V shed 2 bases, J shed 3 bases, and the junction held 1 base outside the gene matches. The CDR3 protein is CASSYSGNYEQYF. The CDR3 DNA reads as TGTGCCAGCAGTTACAGCGGGAACTACGAGCAGTACTTC.